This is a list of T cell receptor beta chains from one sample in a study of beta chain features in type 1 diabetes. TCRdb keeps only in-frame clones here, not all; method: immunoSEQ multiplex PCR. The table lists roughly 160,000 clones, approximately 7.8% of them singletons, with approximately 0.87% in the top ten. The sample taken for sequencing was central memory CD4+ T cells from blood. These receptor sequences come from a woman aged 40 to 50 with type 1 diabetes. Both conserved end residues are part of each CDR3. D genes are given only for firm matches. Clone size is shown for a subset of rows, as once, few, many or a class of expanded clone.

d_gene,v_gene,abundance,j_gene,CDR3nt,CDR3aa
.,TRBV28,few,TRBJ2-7,TGTGCCAGCAGTTTACCCGCGGTGCCCTACGAGCAGTACTTC,CASSLPAVPYEQYF
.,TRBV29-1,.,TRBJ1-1,TGCAGCACTGACATATCCCCACCTGAAGCTTTCTTT,CSTDISPPEAFF
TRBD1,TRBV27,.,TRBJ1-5,TGTGCCAGCAGTCCACGGACAGGGATTGGGAGCAATCAGCCCCAGCATTTT,CASSPRTGIGSNQPQHF
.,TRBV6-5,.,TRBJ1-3,TGTGCCAGCAGTTACGACAGCCTTACTGGAAACACCATATATTTT,CASSYDSLTGNTIYF
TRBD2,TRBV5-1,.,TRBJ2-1,TGCGCCAGCGGCCCTCAGCGGGAGTCCTACAATGAGCAGTTCTTC,CASGPQRESYNEQFF
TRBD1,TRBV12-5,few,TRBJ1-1,TGTGCTAGTGGTTTGGTAGACAGGGAGAACACTGAAGCTTTCTTT,CASGLVDRENTEAFF
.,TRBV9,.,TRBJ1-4,TGTGCCAGCAGCGTAGCTTTGCAGGGCGGCGAAAAACTGTTTTTT,CASSVALQGGEKLFF
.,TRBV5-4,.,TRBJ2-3,TGCGCCAGCAGCCCAGGGAAGCGCACAGATACGCAGTATTTT,CASSPGKRTDTQYF
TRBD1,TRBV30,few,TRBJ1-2,TGTGCCTGGGGGGAGGACAGGGGCTATGGCTACACCTTC,CAWGEDRGYGYTF
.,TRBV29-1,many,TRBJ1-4,TGCAGCGTTGGGCCGCAAACTAATGAAAAACTGTTTTTT,CSVGPQTNEKLFF
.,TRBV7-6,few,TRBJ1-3,TGTGCCAGCAGCTTAGTCAGCGGGTTCTCTGGAAACACCATATATTTT,CASSLVSGFSGNTIYF
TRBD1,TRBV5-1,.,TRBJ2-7,TGCGCCAGCAGCTTGTCTATCGGGACAGCCTACGAGCAGTACTTC,CASSLSIGTAYEQYF
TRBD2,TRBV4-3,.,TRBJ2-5,TGCGCCAGCAGCCAAGAACTCGGGGGGGAAGAGACCCAGTACTTC,CASSQELGGEETQYF
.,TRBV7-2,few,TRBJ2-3,TGTGCCAGCAGCCCATTCACAGATACGCAGTATTTT,CASSPFTDTQYF
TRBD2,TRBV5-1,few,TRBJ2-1,TGCGCCAGCAGCTTCGTAGGGCTAGCGGGGGCCTACAATGAGCAGTTCTTC,CASSFVGLAGAYNEQFF
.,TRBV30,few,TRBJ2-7,TGTGCCTGGAGTTCGAATAGCGGAACCTACGAGCAGTACTTC,CAWSSNSGTYEQYF
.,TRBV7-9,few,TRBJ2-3,TGTGCCAGCAGCTTACAGAACACAGATACGCAGTATTTT,CASSLQNTDTQYF
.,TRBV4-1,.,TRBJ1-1,TGCGCCAGCAGCCAAGACAGGTCTGGCACTGAAGCTTTCTTT,CASSQDRSGTEAFF
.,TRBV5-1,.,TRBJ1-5,TGCGCCAGCAGCCCGGGGGGGCACAATCAGCCCCAGCATTTT,CASSPGGHNQPQHF
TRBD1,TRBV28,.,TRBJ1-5,TGTGCCAGCAGACCTACAGGGGTCGGAGCCCAGCATTTT,CASRPTGVGAQHF
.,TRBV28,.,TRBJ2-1,TGTGCCAGCAGTTTACCCGCGGGGACGTCTTATCGGGAGCAGTTCTTC,CASSLPAGTSYREQFF
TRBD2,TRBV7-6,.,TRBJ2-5,TGTGCCAGCAGCTTAGTGGTAGCGGGAGAGACCCAGTACTTC,CASSLVVAGETQYF
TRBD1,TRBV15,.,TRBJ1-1,TGTGCCACCGGACAGGAGATGAACACTGAAGCTTTCTTT,CATGQEMNTEAFF
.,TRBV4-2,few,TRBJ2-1,TGTGCCAGCAGCCAAGTGAGTTCGTTAGCGATCGACAATGAGCAGTTCTTC,CASSQVSSLAIDNEQFF
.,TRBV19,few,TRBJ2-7,TGTGCCAGTAGTATCGGGCTAGGAGGCTTCTACGAGCAGTACTTC,CASSIGLGGFYEQYF
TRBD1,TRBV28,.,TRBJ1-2,TGTGCCAGCAGTGAGATCAGGGGGGTTGGGGGCTACACCTTC,CASSEIRGVGGYTF
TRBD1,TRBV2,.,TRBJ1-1,TGTGCCAGCAGTGCCGGGCCCGGGACAGGGGGCCTGGCTTTCTTT,CASSAGPGTGGLAFF
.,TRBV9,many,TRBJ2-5,TGTGCCAGCAGCGCCCCGTGGGGGGAGCCATCCCAAGAGACCCAGTACTTC,CASSAPWGEPSQETQYF
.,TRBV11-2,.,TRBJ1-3,TGTGCCAGCAGCTTAGGACAAAGCTCTGGAAACACCATATATTTT,CASSLGQSSGNTIYF
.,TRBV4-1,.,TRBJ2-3,TGCGCCAGCAGCCTTGGGGGGGCCCACACAGATACGCAGTATTTT,CASSLGGAHTDTQYF
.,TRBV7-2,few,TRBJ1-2,TGTGCCAGCAGCTTACCTCGAGGGATGGGAGAAGGTGGCTACACCTTC,CASSLPRGMGEGGYTF
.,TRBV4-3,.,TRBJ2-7,TGCGCCAGCAGCCAAGCTCGGGCAGGGTGGTACGAGCAGTACTTC,CASSQARAGWYEQYF
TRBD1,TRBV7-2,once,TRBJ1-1,TGTGCCAGCAGCACTAAACAAACAGGGGGGCGAGCTTTCTTT,CASSTKQTGGRAFF
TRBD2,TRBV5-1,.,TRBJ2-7,TGCGCCAGCAGCTTGACTAGCGGGGAGTACGAGCAGTACTTC,CASSLTSGEYEQYF
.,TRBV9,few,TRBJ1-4,TGTGCCAGCAGCGTACGGCATCAGGGGAATGAAAAACTGTTTTTT,CASSVRHQGNEKLFF
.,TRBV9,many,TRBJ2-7,TGTGCCAGCAGCGTTCAAGGGGATTCCTACGAGCAGTACTTC,CASSVQGDSYEQYF
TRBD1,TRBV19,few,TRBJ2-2,TGTGCCAGTCGGACAGGAAGCACCGGGGAGCTGTTTTTT,CASRTGSTGELFF
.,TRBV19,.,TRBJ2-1,TGTGCCAGTAGGAACTTCAATGAGCAGTTCTTC,CASRNFNEQFF
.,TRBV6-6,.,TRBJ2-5,TGTGCCAGCAGCCCTTGGGGAGGCCAAGAGACCCAGTACTTC,CASSPWGGQETQYF
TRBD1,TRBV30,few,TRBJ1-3,TGTGCCTGGAGTGGAAGGACAGGGTTCAGAAACACCATATATTTT,CAWSGRTGFRNTIYF
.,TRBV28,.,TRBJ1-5,TGTGCCAGCAGCGAGCAGGGGCCCCAGCCCCAGCATTTT,CASSEQGPQPQHF
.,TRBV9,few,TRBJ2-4,TGTGCCAGCAGCGGGACTGGGCTCCTAGCCAAAAACATTCAGTACTTC,CASSGTGLLAKNIQYF
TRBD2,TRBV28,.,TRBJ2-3,TGTGCCAGCAGTTTAGGGACTAGCGGGAGCCTCACAGATACGCAGTATTTT,CASSLGTSGSLTDTQYF
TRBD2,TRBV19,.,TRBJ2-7,TGTGCCAGTACCCGGACTAGCGGAGAGATAGGGGAGCAGTACTTC,CASTRTSGEIGEQYF
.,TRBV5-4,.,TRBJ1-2,TGTGCCAGCAGCTTGGGTAATAGGGTGGAGGGGAGCTACACCTTC,CASSLGNRVEGSYTF
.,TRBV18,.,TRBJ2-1,TGTGCCAGCTCACCTCCTAGCGGACAGCACAATGAGCAGTTCTTC,CASSPPSGQHNEQFF
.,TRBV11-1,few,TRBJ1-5,TGTGCCAGCAGCTTAACAGATAGCAATCAGCCCCAGCATTTT,CASSLTDSNQPQHF